The table lists the clone carrying this T cell receptor beta chain with many counts. Its antigen is unidentified. This sample stems from a study of T cells in Graves' hyperthyroidism and ophthalmopathy. Whole-study results and caveats: Ophthalmopathy was separated from stable hyperthyroidism by a 13 V-J model.

V was pared by 3 bases and J by 3 bases, with 15 bases between. Germline CDR1 and CDR2: KGHSH and LQKENI. The CDR3 covers 16 residues. The CDR3 regions of TCR beta were amplified from RNA transcripts. The HTBI set primed first-round TCR CDR3 RT-PCR. TCRdb itself ran the multiplex PCR reads through MiXCR, one entry per CDR3 protein. In the table there are hundreds of thousands of distinct CDR3 sequences, 15% to 18% of which are singletons. In patients aged 18 to 65, hyperthyroidism was newly diagnosed, with duration under 2 months. Sequencing was done on a sample of blood. The chain employs TRBV18 and TRBJ2-1, with a weak D call TRBD2 (6 bases). The sequence was obtained from a woman between 18 and 29 years old with Graves' hyperthyroidism that later progressed to Graves' ophthalmopathy. The CDR3 nucleotides read TGTGCCAGCTCACCCTTAGGGACTGGATACTACAATGAGCAGTTCTTC. Amino acids: CASSPLGTGYYNEQFF.